Ten or more counts support the clone carrying this T cell receptor (beta chain). This sample was taken from a study of T cells in Graves' hyperthyroidism and ophthalmopathy. Germline assignment: CDR1 MNHNS and CDR2 SASEGT. The CDR3 has 16 residues. J lost 5 bases, V lost 2 bases, and 6 bases had no gene match. It was RNA transcripts that yielded the amplified TCR beta CDR3 regions. During a first-round RT-PCR of the TCR CDR3, the HTBI primer set was used. TCRdb itself ran the multiplex PCR reads through MiXCR, one entry per CDR3 protein. The table lists 400,000 to 500,000 distinct CDR3 sequences, roughly an eighth of them singletons. Uncontrolled infection, other autoimmune disease, pregnancy or lactation excluded patients.

Sequenced material: blood. The TCR comes from a woman aged 18 to 35 with Graves' hyperthyroidism. This rearrangement joins TRBV6-1 to TRBJ2-3, with 11 bases identical to TRBD2. The CDR3, as DNA: TGTGCCAGCAGTGAACCACTAGCGGGAGAGGAAGATACGCAGTATTTT. It codes for CASSEPLAGEEDTQYF.